A single sample is the source of the 32 T cell receptor beta chains below, sequenced in a study of blood T cell repertoires in COVID-19. Only in-frame clones appear in the TCRdb table, and some are missing; sequencing was by immunoSEQ multiplex PCR. This table holds 150,000 to 200,000 clones, 83% found once. Sequencing was carried out using peripheral blood. The source of these receptors is a woman in her 70s who had recovered from COVID-19.

This clone appeared a few times. This chain connects TRBV18 to TRBJ2-1, with 11 bases lining up with TRBD2. The CDR3 runs to 15 residues. The V and J ends lost 5 bases and 9 bases, in that order; junction bases with no gene match: 9. The germline V gene has CDR1 KGHSH and CDR2 LQKENI. In DNA form, the CDR3 reads TGTGCCAGCTCAGGTAGCGGGAGGGCCGGTGGTGAGCAGTTCTTC. Translation gives CASSGSGRAGGEQFF.

The chain combines TRBV9 with TRBJ2-7; tentative D call: TRBD1 (6 bases). Germline V gene data show CDR1 as SGDLS and CDR2 as YYNGEE. With 5 bases removed from V and 2 bases from J, the gap between germline ends came to 14 bases. There are 14 residues in the CDR3. The CDR3 nucleotides read TGTGCCAGCAGTCAGGGGCAGGGAGCCTACGAGCAGTACTTC. It codes for CASSQGQGAYEQYF.

The genes are TRBV5-1 and TRBJ2-5; 7 bases match TRBD2. V was clipped by 4 bases and J by 3 bases; unmatched bases: 6. The germline gives CDR1 SGHRS, CDR2 YFSETQ. The CDR3 is 14 amino acids. For the CDR3, the DNA is TGCGCCAGCAGCCCTACTAGCGCCAAAGAGACCCAGTACTTC. As protein: CASSPTSAKETQYF.

V usage is TRBV9 and J usage is TRBJ2-7; 7 bases line up with TRBD1. With 3 bases clipped from V and 7 bases from J, the junction kept 10 bases outside the gene matches. The germline CDR1 and CDR2 sequences are SGDLS and YYNGEE. The CDR3 totals 14 residues. The CDR3 region has the DNA TGTGCCAGCAGCGCCGACAGGGTAATGCGGGAGCAGTACTTC. Its protein is CASSADRVMREQYF.

The rearrangement uses TRBV5-1 and TRBJ2-3, with TRBD2 matching 13 bases. This CDR3 region has 17 residues. CDR1 is SGHRS and CDR2 is YFSETQ in the germline V gene. J gave up 3 bases and V 0 bases, and 4 bases lay outside the gene matches. The CDR3 DNA reads TGCGCCAGCAGCTTGGCCCCACTAGCGGGGGGGACAGATACGCAGTATTTT. Translated, it gives CASSLAPLAGGTDTQYF. Drawing the rest from reference TRBV5-1 and TRBJ2-3, the complete variable domain is KAGVTQTPRYLIKTRGQQVTLSCSPISGHRSVSWYQQTPGQGLQFLFEYFSETQRNKGNFPGRFSGRQFSNSRSEMNVSTLELGDSALYLCASSLAPLAGGTDTQYFGPGTRLTVL.

The chain couples TRBV11-3 to TRBJ2-3; 10 bases fit TRBD2. V lost 5 bases, J lost 4 bases, and 12 bases stayed unmatched. Germline-derived CDR1 and CDR2 are SGHNT and YENEEA. The CDR3 extends over 17 amino acids. For the CDR3, the DNA is TGTGCCAGCAGCCAACCTGGAGCGGGAGGGCACGCAGATACGCAGTATTTT. Amino acids: CASSQPGAGGHADTQYF.

The chain couples TRBV15 to TRBJ2-1; TRBD1 is a possible D gene (5 bases). The CDR3 extends over 15 amino acids. The germline V gene encodes CDR1 LNHNV and CDR2 YYDKDF (reference sequence). Between the trimmed V and J ends, which lost 5 bases and 8 bases, there was a span of 19 bases. The CDR3, as DNA: TGTGCCACCAGCCAGCCAGGGTCGGTTGGTGATGAGCAGTTCTTC. It specifies CATSQPGSVGDEQFF. The whole variable domain, filled in from reference TRBV15 and TRBJ2-1, reads DAMVIQNPRYQVTQFGKPVTLSCSQTLNHNVMYWYQQKSSQAPKLLFHYYDKDFNNEADTPDNFQSRRPNTSFCFLDIRSPGLGDTAMYLCATSQPGSVGDEQFFGPGTRLTVL.

This chain uses TRBV5-4 with TRBJ1-1; tentative D call: TRBD1 (6 bases). CDR1 is SGHNT and CDR2 is YYREEE in the germline V gene (reference sequence). This CDR3 region has 14 residues. The V end was cut by 0 bases, the J end by 5 bases, with 11 bases between. CDR3 sequence reads: CASSLAGGQTEAFF. CDR3 sequence (DNA): TGTGCCAGCAGCTTGGCCGGGGGGCAGACTGAAGCTTTCTTT.

The chain combines TRBV3-1 (or the pseudogene TRBV3-2) with TRBJ2-7, with D uncertain. V was pared by 4 bases and J by 6 bases, with 13 bases between. The CDR3 length is 13 residues. The germline gives CDR1 LGHDT, CDR2 YNNKEL (reference sequence). CDR3 sequence reads: CASSPTRVGEQYF. The CDR3 region has the DNA TGTGCCAGCAGCCCCACCCGGGTCGGCGAGCAGTACTTC.

This chain joins TRBV7-8 and TRBJ2-5, with TRBD2 as a possible D gene (5 bases). Germline CDR1 is SGHVS and CDR2 is FQNEAQ. This CDR3 comprises 15 residues. V shed 5 bases and J shed 1 base, with 14 bases lying between them. CDR3 DNA sequence: TGTGCCAGCAGCCCCCCTAGCCTGATCCAAGAGACCCAGTACTTC. This translates into CASSPPSLIQETQYF.

The chain joins TRBV7-9 to TRBJ2-7, with 7 bases identical to TRBD2. This CDR3 is built from 14 residues. The germline CDR1 and CDR2 sequences are SEHNR and FQNEAQ (reference sequence). J gave up 3 bases and V 6 bases, and 8 bases lay outside the gene matches. CDR3 in amino acids: CASSLGGEGYEQYF. CDR3 sequence (DNA): TGTGCCAGCAGTTTGGGGGGGGAAGGCTACGAGCAGTACTTC.

The chain is built from TRBV14 and TRBJ1-4; D perhaps matches TRBD1 (5 bases). From germline, CDR1 is SGHDN and CDR2 FVKESK. V gave up 4 bases and J gave up 8 bases, with 14 bases separating them. The CDR3 sequence is 14 residues long. In DNA form, the CDR3 reads TGTGCCAGCAGCCCTGCGGGGCGGCGGGAAAAACTGTTTTTT. Protein sequence: CASSPAGRREKLFF.

The V gene is TRBV19, the J gene TRBJ2-7; TRBD2 matches at 12 bases. V trimming: 6 bases; J trimming: 3 bases; junction bases outside the gene matches: 3. Germline assignment: CDR1 LNHDA and CDR2 SQIVND (reference sequence). This CDR3 contains 14 residues. The CDR3 DNA is TGTGCCAGTAGAACGACTAGCGGGGGCTACGAGCAGTACTTC. It specifies CASRTTSGGYEQYF. The full variable domain, in which reference TRBV19 and TRBJ2-7 provide the parts outside the CDR3, is DGGITQSPKYLFRKEGQNVTLSCEQNLNHDAMYWYRQDPGQGLRLIYYSQIVNDFQKGDIAEGYSVSREKKESFPLTVTSAQKNPTAFYLCASRTTSGGYEQYFGPGTRLTVT.

This chain connects TRBV7-2 to TRBJ2-1; D ambiguous. The CDR3 runs to 15 residues. Germline values: CDR1 SGHTA, CDR2 FQGNSA. V was pared by 1 base and J by 0 bases, with 7 bases between. DNA of the CDR3: TGTGCCAGCAGCTTAGGCCTAAGCTCCTACAATGAGCAGTTCTTC. Residues: CASSLGLSSYNEQFF.

This chain joins TRBV12-3 or TRBV12-4 and TRBJ2-7; D gene uncertain. The V end lost 3 bases, the J end lost 6 bases, and 12 bases lay between the germline ends. The CDR3 consists of 13 residues. This CDR3 reads CASSFYRSGEQYF. In DNA form, the CDR3 reads TGTGCCAGCAGTTTTTATCGGTCGGGCGAGCAGTACTTC.

CDR3 bases: TGTGCCAGCAGCTTAACGGGAGGAGCGGGAGGTACAGATACGCAGTATTTT. Its protein product is CASSLTGGAGGTDTQYF. The rearrangement links TRBV7-3 to TRBJ2-3; 9 bases match TRBD2. Trimming removed 0 bases from V and 3 bases from J; junction bases left unmatched: 7. The length of the CDR3 is 17 residues. CDR1 is SGHTA, CDR2 FQGTGA, per germline. The variable domain in full, completed from reference TRBV7-3 and TRBJ2-3, reads GAGVSQTPSNKVTEKGKYVELRCDPISGHTALYWYRQSLGQGPEFLIYFQGTGAADDSGLPNDRFFAVRPEGSVSTLKIQRTERGDSAVYLCASSLTGGAGGTDTQYFGPGTRLTVL.

V gene TRBV27 combines with J gene TRBJ1-2; the D gene is possibly TRBD1 (6 bases). The CDR3 has 14 amino acids. Trimming removed 3 bases at V and 7 bases at J, with 15 bases between. Germline loops: CDR1 MNHEY, CDR2 SMNVEV (reference sequence). This chain's CDR3 is CASSLWQGRSGYTF. CDR3 in DNA: TGTGCCAGCAGTTTGTGGCAGGGGCGGAGTGGCTACACCTTC.

The rearrangement joins TRBV27 to TRBJ2-3; TRBD2 is a possible D gene (6 bases). V lost 6 bases and J lost 3, with 19 bases in between. The CDR3 loop spans 16 amino acids. Germline CDR1 is MNHEY and CDR2 is SMNVEV (reference sequence). The CDR3 nucleotides read TGTGCCAGCAGCCCAGGTAGCGGAAGGCCAACAGATACGCAGTATTTT. Translation gives CASSPGSGRPTDTQYF.

V gene TRBV7-9 combines with J gene TRBJ2-6; the D is unclear. CDR1 and CDR2 from the germline V gene are SEHNR and FQNEAQ (reference sequence). CDR3 length: 16 amino acids. Deletions cut 1 base from V and 0 bases from J, with 7 bases between. The CDR3 DNA reads as TGTGCCAGCAGCTTAGGATGGCACTCTGGGGCCAACGTCCTGACTTTC. Amino acid sequence: CASSLGWHSGANVLTF.

The chain employs TRBV5-4 and TRBJ2-1; D possibly corresponds to TRBD1 (6 bases). There are 16 residues in the CDR3. Germline V gene sequence: CDR1 SGHNT, CDR2 YYREEE (reference sequence). Trimming removed 4 bases from V and 2 bases from J, with 16 bases in between. The DNA for the CDR3 is TGTGCCAGCAGCGCAGACCCCGGGACAACCTACAATGAGCAGTTCTTC. It codes for CASSADPGTTYNEQFF.

Notes on this clone: One end of the junction is discordant with germline, which a read error may explain. The chain recombines TRBV6-5 with TRBJ2-1; a possible D gene is TRBD2 (7 bases). This CDR3 comprises 12 residues. Germline CDR1 reads MNHEY; CDR2 reads SVGAGI. CDR3 sequence (DNA): TGTGCCAGCAGTCACCCGGGGGGCCTCCCAATCTTC. This translates into CASSHPGGLPIF.

The DNA for the CDR3 is TGTGCCAGCAGCGTCTCCCCCCATGAAAAACTGTTTTTT. It is translated as CASSVSPHEKLFF. The chain uses TRBV9 and TRBJ1-4; D unresolved. Germline-derived CDR1 and CDR2 are SGDLS and YYNGEE. The V and J ends lost 2 bases and 6 bases respectively, with 8 bases between them. The CDR3 extends over 13 amino acids.

The chain combines TRBV3-1 (or the pseudogene TRBV3-2) with TRBJ2-1, with 10 bases that match TRBD2. Germline V gives CDR1 LGHDT, CDR2 YNNKEL (reference sequence). V lost 3 bases to trimming and J lost 3 bases; unmatched junction nucleotides: 2. The CDR3 is made up of 15 amino acids. Written as DNA, the CDR3 is TGTGCCAGCAGCCAGGCTAGCGGGGGCTACAATGAGCAGTTCTTC. The encoded protein is CASSQASGGYNEQFF.

The rearrangement uses TRBV10-3 and TRBJ1-2, with 7 bases matching TRBD1. V lost 6 bases to trimming and J lost 6 bases; unmatched junction nucleotides: 10. CDR3 length: 14 residues. Germline-derived CDR1 and CDR2 are ENHRY and SYGVKD. CDR3 in amino acids: CAIRAGTERDGYTF. The CDR3 bases are TGTGCCATCAGGGCCGGGACAGAACGGGATGGCTACACCTTC.

The J gene is TRBJ1-5, the V gene TRBV6-5, with D unresolved. Trimming shortened V by 11 bases and J by 0 bases, and 14 bases separated the two germline ends. The V gene's germline CDR1 is MNHEY and CDR2 SVGAGI. This CDR3 is built from 14 residues. As DNA, the CDR3 is TGTGCCGCTTGGCGGGAGGATAGCAATCAGCCCCAGCATTTT. Translated, it gives CAAWREDSNQPQHF.

The CDR3 nucleotides are TGTGCCAGCAGTTACTCGAGGGGTAGCGGGAGGCCGTGGACCGGGGAGCTGTTTTTT. It is translated as CASSYSRGSGRPWTGELFF. The chain couples TRBV6-2 or TRBV6-3 to TRBJ2-2; 10 bases are shared with TRBD2. V was pared by 0 bases and J by 5 bases, with 12 bases of the junction left unmatched. The CDR3 is 19 amino acids. CDR1 MNHEY and CDR2 SVGEGT come from the germline V gene.

The sample holds a few counts of this clone. The genes are TRBV28 and TRBJ2-2; D is perhaps TRBD2 (7 bases). From germline, CDR1 is MDHEN and CDR2 SYDVKM. V was clipped by 8 bases and J by 3 bases, with 10 bases between them. The CDR3 totals 13 residues. The CDR3 nucleotides read TGTGCCAGCGTAGGGGGGGACACCGGGGAGCTGTTTTTT. It specifies CASVGGDTGELFF.

CDR3: CASSSDRGRPNEKLFF. CDR3 nucleotide sequence: TGTGCCAGTAGCAGCGACAGGGGGCGGCCTAATGAAAAACTGTTTTTT. This chain uses TRBV19 with TRBJ1-4, with TRBD1 matching over 10 bases. CDR3 length: 16 residues. V lost 6 bases and J lost 3; bases outside the gene matches: 7. From germline, CDR1 is LNHDA and CDR2 SQIVND (reference sequence).

The chain uses TRBV19 and TRBJ2-7, with D possibly being TRBD2 (5 bases). Germline V lookup: CDR1 LNHDA, CDR2 SQIVND (reference sequence). The V gene lost 5 bases and the J gene lost 1 base, with 9 bases spanning the gap. The CDR3 is 13 amino acids. CDR3 sequence reads: CASSLTTSYEQYF. CDR3 nucleotide sequence: TGTGCCAGTAGTCTGACTACATCCTACGAGCAGTACTTC.

The gene calls are TRBV4-2 and TRBJ2-5, with TRBD2 matching over 10 bases. V gave up 0 bases and J gave up 5 bases; unmatched junction bases: 6. Germline V lookup: CDR1 LGHNA, CDR2 YNFKEQ. CDR3 length: 16 amino acids. The DNA of the CDR3 is TGTGCCAGCAGCCAAGAGGGTAGCGGGGGGCGGGAGACCCAGTACTTC. As protein: CASSQEGSGGRETQYF.

This clone turned up a few times. The V gene is TRBV5-4, the J gene TRBJ2-7, with 13 bases aligning to TRBD2. The V and J ends lost 4 bases and 5 bases, in that order; junction bases with no gene match: 6. Germline values: CDR1 SGHNT, CDR2 YYREEE (reference sequence). The CDR3 consists of 15 residues. The DNA for the CDR3 is TGTGCCAGCAGCGACCGACTAGCGGGAGGCAACGAGCAGTACTTC. This codes for CASSDRLAGGNEQYF.

The chain is built from TRBV6-5 and TRBJ1-2; 8 bases agree with TRBD1. Germline CDR1 reads MNHEY; CDR2 reads SVGAGI. V dropped 5 bases and J dropped 5; count of bases not matched to a gene: 7. This CDR3 contains 14 residues. The CDR3 DNA is TGTGCCAGCAGTACCCGACAGGGGAAGTATGGCTACACCTTC. This codes for CASSTRQGKYGYTF.